This TCR beta chain stems from a study of persistence of HIV-infected CD4 T cells. In regard to this clone: Its specificity is unknown.

The immunoSEQ assay was version 4, run in survey mode. The data were produced by immunoSEQ multiplex PCR, yet TCRdb's version contains in-frame clones alone and is incomplete. The table records about 43,000 clones, more than 70% of them present only once. V lost 3 bases and J lost 7, with 15 bases in between. This CDR3 is 15 amino acids long. The V gene's germline CDR1 is MNHNS and CDR2 SASEGT. Cells were stimulated nonspecifically with anti-CD3/anti-CD28 magnetic beads. Sorting of responding CD4+ T cells relied on upregulated CD40 ligand together with CD69. This rearrangement joins TRBV6-1 to TRBJ1-4, with D possibly TRBD1 on 5 matching bases. The sequenced sample was CD4+ T cells sorted from PBMCs after roughly 18-hour stimulation, obtained from a patient who received antiretroviral therapy. The source of this sequence is an adult man with HIV who was CMV-seropositive. CDR3 amino acids: CASSDGWGVGEKLFF. As DNA, the CDR3 is TGTGCCAGCAGTGATGGGTGGGGGGTCGGTGAAAAACTGTTTTTT.